A single sample gave rise to the 16 T cell receptor beta chains below, sequenced in a study of regulatory T cells in long-lasting Graves disease. Time point of the sample: newly diagnosed GD, antithyroid drugs for less than 3 months. After RNA was extracted from PBMCs, the TCR library was made from it. Both iRepertoire HTBI primers and Arm-PCR of CDR3 regions were used to build the TCR beta libraries. TCRdb reprocessed the multiplex PCR reads with MiXCR, giving one entry per CDR3 protein. Found here are 350,000 to 450,000 distinct CDR3 sequences, approximately 16% of them singletons; the top ten hold under 9%. These sequences were also reported in another study, on T cells in Graves' hyperthyroidism and ophthalmopathy.

This specimen consisted of peripheral blood mononuclear cells (PBMCs), obtained at new diagnosis, from a patient treated with antithyroid drugs. The receptors shown here come from a woman aged 40 to 50 with Graves disease.

Many counts were recorded for this clonotype. The J gene is TRBJ2-5, the V gene TRBV11-2, with TRBD2 as a possible D gene (7 bases). The CDR3 sequence is 15 residues long. Germline V lookup: CDR1 SGHAT, CDR2 FQNNGV. The ends were cut back, 5 bases at V and 5 bases at J, with 18 bases in the middle. The CDR3 loop is CASSPLAGAGETQYF. The CDR3 bases are TGTGCCAGCAGCCCCCTCGCGGGGGCGGGGGAGACCCAGTACTTC.

This clonotype was picked up many times. V is TRBV24-1 and J is TRBJ2-2; 11 bases map to TRBD1. CDR3 length: 18 residues. Unmatched junction bases numbered 4, after V lost 1 base and J lost 1 base. The germline V gene encodes CDR1 KGHDR and CDR2 SFDVKD. The CDR3 DNA is TGTGCCACCAGTGATTTTACCGGGACAGGGGGGAACACCGGGGAGCTGTTTTTT. It specifies CATSDFTGTGGNTGELFF.

This clonotype occurred many times. The V and J genes are TRBV6-1 and TRBJ1-5, with D possibly matching TRBD1 (5 bases). The germline V gene has CDR1 MNHNS and CDR2 SASEGT. This CDR3 is 15 amino acids long. V lost 4 bases, J lost 3 bases, and 13 bases lay in between. The CDR3 sequence: CASSAETVFNQPQHF. DNA for the CDR3: TGTGCCAGCAGTGCTGAGACAGTCTTCAATCAGCCCCAGCATTTT.

This clonotype was seen ten or more times. The chain combines TRBV20-1 with TRBJ2-2; 7 nucleotides line up with TRBD1. In germline, CDR1 is DFQATT, CDR2 SNEGSKA (reference sequence). Trimming took 5 bases from V and 3 from J; bases not matched to a gene: 6. This CDR3 contains 14 residues. In nucleotides, the CDR3 is TGCAGTGCTCCTGGGACAGCTTACACCGGGGAGCTGTTTTTT. Encoded protein: CSAPGTAYTGELFF.

This clonotype was observed at least ten times. The rearrangement joins TRBV19 to TRBJ1-2; 7 nucleotides match TRBD1. V was pared by 6 bases and J by 4 bases, with 5 bases of the junction left unmatched. Germline V gene lookup returns CDR1 LNHDA and CDR2 SQIVND (reference sequence). The CDR3 is 13 amino acids. The CDR3 sequence: CASSNGQVYGYTF. In DNA form, the CDR3 reads TGTGCCAGTAGCAACGGACAGGTCTATGGCTACACCTTC. The entire variable domain, with the rest obtained from reference TRBV19 and TRBJ1-2, is as follows: DGGITQSPKYLFRKEGQNVTLSCEQNLNHDAMYWYRQDPGQGLRLIYYSQIVNDFQKGDIAEGYSVSREKKESFPLTVTSAQKNPTAFYLCASSNGQVYGYTFGSGTRLTVV.

The chain carries TRBV18 and TRBJ2-3; D is uncertain. The germline V and J ends were trimmed by 4 bases and 2 bases, with 4 bases remaining between them. The CDR3 contains 12 residues. Germline values: CDR1 KGHSH, CDR2 LQKENI. CDR3: CASSRATDTQYF. In nucleotides, the CDR3 is TGTGCCAGCTCACGGGCCACAGATACGCAGTATTTT.

In its sample, this clonotype was seen once. The rearrangement links TRBV5-6 to TRBJ2-7, with D unresolved. Trimming removed 0 bases at V and 7 bases at J, with 11 bases between. CDR1 and CDR2 (germline): SGHDT, YYEEEE. The CDR3 totals 13 residues. Here the CDR3 DNA reads TGTGCCAGCAGCTTGGCCGAGGCAGGAGAGCAGTACTTC. Translated: CASSLAEAGEQYF.

This clonotype was recorded many times. V usage is TRBV12-3 or TRBV12-4 and J usage is TRBJ2-5, with no clear D. V was trimmed by 5 bases and J by 2 bases, leaving 12 bases between them. This CDR3 contains 14 residues. The CDR3 is CASSLSGPQETQYF. Written as DNA, the CDR3 is TGTGCCAGCAGTCTATCCGGGCCTCAAGAGACCCAGTACTTC.

This clonotype was observed a handful of times. This chain's CDR3 is CSAKKSAANVLTF. Written as DNA, the CDR3 is TGCAGTGCCAAAAAATCGGCCGCCAACGTCCTGACTTTC. This sequence joins TRBV20-1 and TRBJ2-6; no clear D gene. The CDR3 runs to 13 residues. Germline values: CDR1 DFQATT, CDR2 SNEGSKA (reference sequence). Trimming took off 6 bases at V and 7 bases at J, with 13 bases between the two ends.

This clonotype was counted at least ten times. The chain employs TRBV28 and TRBJ2-1; D remains unclear. Trimming shortened V by 6 bases and J by 5 bases, and 14 bases separated the two germline ends. The CDR3 is 14 amino acids. Germline V gene sequence: CDR1 MDHEN, CDR2 SYDVKM. CDR3 in amino acids: CASSPGGVNNEQFF. In DNA, the CDR3 is TGTGCCAGCAGCCCAGGTGGAGTGAACAATGAGCAGTTCTTC.

This clonotype came up many times. The chain has TRBV6-2 or TRBV6-3 and TRBJ2-5; D gene unclear. V dropped 2 bases and J dropped 2 bases, with 12 bases sitting between them. Germline V gives CDR1 MNHEY, CDR2 SVGEGT. This CDR3 comprises 15 residues. The CDR3 sequence is CASSYVKNLQETQYF. CDR3 nucleotides: TGTGCCAGCAGTTACGTTAAGAACTTACAAGAGACCCAGTACTTC.

This clonotype has a count of ten or more. CDR3 protein: CASSYDRSYEQYF. The CDR3 DNA follows: TGTGCCAGCAGTTACGACAGGTCCTACGAGCAGTACTTC. The chain employs TRBV6-5 and TRBJ2-7; TRBD1 might be the D (6 bases). Deletions cut 2 bases from V and 1 base from J, with 6 bases between. Germline CDR1 reads MNHEY; CDR2 reads SVGAGI. The CDR3 is made up of 13 amino acids.

This clonotype was observed many times. V usage is TRBV28 and J usage is TRBJ2-5, with 11 bases identical to TRBD2. V shed 8 bases, J shed 2 bases, and the junction held 4 bases outside the gene matches. The length of the CDR3 is 14 residues. CDR1 MDHEN and CDR2 SYDVKM come from the germline V gene. The CDR3 coding sequence is TGTGCCAGCGTTGGGACTAGCGGACAAGAGACCCAGTACTTC. Protein product: CASVGTSGQETQYF.

The table lists this clonotype with a few counts. The chain recombines TRBV2 with TRBJ2-2; 8 bases align to TRBD2. The CDR3 has 20 amino acids. Germline values: CDR1 SNHLY, CDR2 FYNNEI. The V segment lost 5 bases and the J segment 0 bases; nucleotides outside the gene matches: 17. CDR3 sequence: CASSSYPGAGEGANTGELFF. In DNA form, the CDR3 reads TGTGCCAGCAGTTCCTATCCCGGAGCGGGAGAGGGGGCGAACACCGGGGAGCTGTTTTTT.

Only a few counts were recorded for this clonotype. The chain joins TRBV20-1 to TRBJ1-1, with TRBD1 as a possible D gene (5 bases). This CDR3 spans 12 amino acids. Trimming stripped 3 bases from V and 0 bases from J, with 5 bases between. CDR1 is DFQATT, CDR2 SNEGSKA, per germline (reference sequence). The CDR3 DNA is TGCAGTGCTAGGACAGTGAACACTGAAGCTTTCTTT. Its protein product is CSARTVNTEAFF.

This clonotype was detected ten times or more. The J gene is TRBJ1-1, the V gene TRBV19, with D possibly being TRBD1 (5 bases). Germline-derived CDR1 and CDR2 are LNHDA and SQIVND (reference sequence). V lost 7 bases and J 0 bases, leaving 12 bases between the germline ends. The CDR3 has 14 amino acids. CDR3 region: CASNSRAMNTEAFF. The CDR3 nucleotides are TGTGCCAGTAATAGCAGGGCCATGAACACTGAAGCTTTCTTT.